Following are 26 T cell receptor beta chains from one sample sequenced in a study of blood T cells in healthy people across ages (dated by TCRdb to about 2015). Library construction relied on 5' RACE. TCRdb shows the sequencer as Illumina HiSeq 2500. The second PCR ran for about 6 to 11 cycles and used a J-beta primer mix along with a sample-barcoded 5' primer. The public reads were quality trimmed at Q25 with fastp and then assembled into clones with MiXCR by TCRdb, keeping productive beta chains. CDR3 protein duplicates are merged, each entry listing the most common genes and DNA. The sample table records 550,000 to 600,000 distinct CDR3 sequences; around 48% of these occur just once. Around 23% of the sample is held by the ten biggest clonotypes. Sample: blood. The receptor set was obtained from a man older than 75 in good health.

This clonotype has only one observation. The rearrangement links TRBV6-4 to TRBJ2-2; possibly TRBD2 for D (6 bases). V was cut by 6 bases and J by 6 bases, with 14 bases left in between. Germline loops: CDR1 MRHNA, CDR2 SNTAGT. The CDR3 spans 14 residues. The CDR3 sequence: CASRQTRASGELFF. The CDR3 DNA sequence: TGTGCCAGCAGACAGACTAGGGCGTCCGGGGAGCTGTTTTTT.

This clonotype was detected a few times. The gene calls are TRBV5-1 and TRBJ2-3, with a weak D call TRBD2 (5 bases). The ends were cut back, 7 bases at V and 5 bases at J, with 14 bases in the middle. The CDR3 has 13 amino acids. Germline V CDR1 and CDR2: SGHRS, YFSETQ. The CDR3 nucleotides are TGCGCCAGCGCACGGGGTTCACGAGATACGCAGTATTTT. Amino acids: CASARGSRDTQYF.

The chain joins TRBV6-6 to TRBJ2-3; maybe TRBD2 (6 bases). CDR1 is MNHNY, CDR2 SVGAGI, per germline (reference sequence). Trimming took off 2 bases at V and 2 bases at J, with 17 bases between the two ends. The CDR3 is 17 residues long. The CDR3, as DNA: TGTGCCAGCAGTTACACAAGGGCGGGGTCCGCCACAGATACGCAGTATTTT. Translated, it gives CASSYTRAGSATDTQYF.

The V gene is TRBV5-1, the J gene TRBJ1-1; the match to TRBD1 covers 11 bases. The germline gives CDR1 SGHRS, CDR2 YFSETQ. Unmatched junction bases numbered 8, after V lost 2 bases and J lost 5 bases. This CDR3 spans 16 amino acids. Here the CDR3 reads CASSLRTGTGGTEAFF. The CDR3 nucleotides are TGCGCCAGCAGCTTACGAACCGGGACAGGGGGAACTGAAGCTTTCTTT. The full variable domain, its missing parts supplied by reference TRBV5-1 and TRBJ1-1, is KAGVTQTPRYLIKTRGQQVTLSCSPISGHRSVSWYQQTPGQGLQFLFEYFSETQRNKGNFPGRFSGRQFSNSRSEMNVSTLELGDSALYLCASSLRTGTGGTEAFFGQGTRLTVV.

The CDR3 region has the DNA TGCAGCGTCGATAGCGGGGACTCCTACAATGAGCAGTTCTTC. Protein product: CSVDSGDSYNEQFF. V usage is TRBV29-1 and J usage is TRBJ2-1; 8 nucleotides align to TRBD2. The junction had 4 bases not matched to a gene; V was cut back by 6 bases and J by 0 bases. CDR3 size: 14 residues. The germline V gene encodes CDR1 SQVTM and CDR2 ANQGSEA.

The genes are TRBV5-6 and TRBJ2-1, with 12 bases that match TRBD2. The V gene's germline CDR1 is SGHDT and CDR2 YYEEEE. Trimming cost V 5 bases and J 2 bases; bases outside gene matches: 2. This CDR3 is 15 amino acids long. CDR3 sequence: CASRLAGGTYNEQFF. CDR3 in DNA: TGTGCCAGCAGACTAGCGGGAGGTACCTACAATGAGCAGTTCTTC.

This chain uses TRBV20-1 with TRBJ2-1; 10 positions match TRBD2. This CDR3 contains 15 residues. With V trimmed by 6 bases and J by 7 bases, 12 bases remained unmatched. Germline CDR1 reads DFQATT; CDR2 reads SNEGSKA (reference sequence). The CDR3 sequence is CSAHQTSGVKNEQFF. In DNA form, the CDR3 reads TGCAGTGCCCACCAAACTAGCGGGGTGAAGAATGAGCAGTTCTTC.

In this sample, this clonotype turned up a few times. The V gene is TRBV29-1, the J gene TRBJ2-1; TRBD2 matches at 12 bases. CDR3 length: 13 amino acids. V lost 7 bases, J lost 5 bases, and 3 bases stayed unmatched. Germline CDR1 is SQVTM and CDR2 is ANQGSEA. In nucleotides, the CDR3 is TGCAGCGCCCGGACTAGCGGGAACAATGAGCAGTTCTTC. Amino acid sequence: CSARTSGNNEQFF.

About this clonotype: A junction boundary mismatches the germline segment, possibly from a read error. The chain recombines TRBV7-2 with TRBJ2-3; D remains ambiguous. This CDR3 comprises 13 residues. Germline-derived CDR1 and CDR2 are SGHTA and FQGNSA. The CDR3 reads CLVVHVDTDTQYF. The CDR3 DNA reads TGCCTTGTAGTCCACGTGGACACAGATACGCAGTATTTT.

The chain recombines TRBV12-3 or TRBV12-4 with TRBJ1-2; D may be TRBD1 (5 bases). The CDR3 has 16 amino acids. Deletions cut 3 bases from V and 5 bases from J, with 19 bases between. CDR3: CASSFEIASGGYGYTF. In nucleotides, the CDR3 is TGTGCCAGCAGTTTCGAGATTGCCTCGGGGGGGTATGGCTACACCTTC.

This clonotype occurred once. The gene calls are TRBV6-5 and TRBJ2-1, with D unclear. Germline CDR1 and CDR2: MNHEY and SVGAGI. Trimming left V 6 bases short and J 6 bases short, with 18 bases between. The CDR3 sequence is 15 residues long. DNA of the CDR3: TGTGCCAGCAGGGCGCCACCGGCTTGGGCCAATGAGCAGTTCTTC. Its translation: CASRAPPAWANEQFF.

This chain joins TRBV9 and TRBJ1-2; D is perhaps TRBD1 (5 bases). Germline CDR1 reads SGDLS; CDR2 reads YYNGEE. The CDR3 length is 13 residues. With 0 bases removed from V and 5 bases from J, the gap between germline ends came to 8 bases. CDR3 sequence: CASSVAGGYGYTF. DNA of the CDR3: TGTGCCAGCAGCGTAGCCGGGGGATATGGCTACACCTTC.

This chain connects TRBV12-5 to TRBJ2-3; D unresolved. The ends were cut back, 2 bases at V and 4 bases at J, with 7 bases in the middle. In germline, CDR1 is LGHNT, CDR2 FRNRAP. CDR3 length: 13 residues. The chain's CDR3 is CASGLSNADTQYF. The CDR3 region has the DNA TGTGCTAGTGGTTTGTCTAATGCAGATACGCAGTATTTT.

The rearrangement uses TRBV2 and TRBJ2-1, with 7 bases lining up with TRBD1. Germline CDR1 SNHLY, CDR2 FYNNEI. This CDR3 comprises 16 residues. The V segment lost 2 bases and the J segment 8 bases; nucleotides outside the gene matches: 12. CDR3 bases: TGTGCCAGCAGTGAACTCACCGGGACAGACGACGATGAGCAGTTCTTC. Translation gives CASSELTGTDDDEQFF.

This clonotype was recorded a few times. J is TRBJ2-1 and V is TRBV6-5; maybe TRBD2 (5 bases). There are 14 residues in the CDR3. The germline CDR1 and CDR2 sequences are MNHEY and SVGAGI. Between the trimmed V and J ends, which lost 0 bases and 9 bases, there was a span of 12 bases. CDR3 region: CASSYSGIWGEQFF. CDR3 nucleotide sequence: TGTGCCAGCAGTTACTCCGGGATATGGGGTGAGCAGTTCTTC.

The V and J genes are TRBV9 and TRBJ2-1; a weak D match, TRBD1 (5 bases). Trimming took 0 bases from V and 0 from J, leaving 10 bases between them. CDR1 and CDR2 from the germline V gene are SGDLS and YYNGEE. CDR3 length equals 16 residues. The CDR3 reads CASSVEGASSYNEQFF. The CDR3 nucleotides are TGTGCCAGCAGCGTAGAAGGGGCCAGCTCCTACAATGAGCAGTTCTTC.

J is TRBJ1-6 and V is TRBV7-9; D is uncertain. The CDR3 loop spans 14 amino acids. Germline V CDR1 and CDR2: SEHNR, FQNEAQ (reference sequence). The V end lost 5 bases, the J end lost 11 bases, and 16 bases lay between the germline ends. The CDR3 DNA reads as TGTGCCAGCAGCGGGGAAATTAGGAATCCACCCCTCCACTTT. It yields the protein CASSGEIRNPPLHF.

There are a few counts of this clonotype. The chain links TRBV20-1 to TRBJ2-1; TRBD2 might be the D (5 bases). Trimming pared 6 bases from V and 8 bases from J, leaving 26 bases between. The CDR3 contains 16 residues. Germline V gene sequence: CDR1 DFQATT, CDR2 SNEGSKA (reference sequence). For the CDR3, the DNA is TGCAGTGCCCGCCTTGGGAGCGGCCCCAACCTCGATGAGCAGTTCTTC. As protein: CSARLGSGPNLDEQFF.

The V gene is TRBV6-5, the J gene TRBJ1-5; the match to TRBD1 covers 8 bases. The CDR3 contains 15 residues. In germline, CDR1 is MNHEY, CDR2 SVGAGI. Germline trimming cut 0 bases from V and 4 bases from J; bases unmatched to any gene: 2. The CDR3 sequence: CASSYSRTGNQPQHF. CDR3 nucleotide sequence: TGTGCCAGCAGTTACTCAAGGACAGGGAATCAGCCCCAGCATTTT.

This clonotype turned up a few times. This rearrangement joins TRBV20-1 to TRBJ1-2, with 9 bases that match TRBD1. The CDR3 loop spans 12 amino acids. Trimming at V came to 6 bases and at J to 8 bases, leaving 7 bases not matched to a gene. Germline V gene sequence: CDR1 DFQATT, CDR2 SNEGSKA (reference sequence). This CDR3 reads CSAPGQGGGYTF. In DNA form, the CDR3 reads TGCAGTGCGCCGGGACAGGGTGGCGGCTACACCTTC.

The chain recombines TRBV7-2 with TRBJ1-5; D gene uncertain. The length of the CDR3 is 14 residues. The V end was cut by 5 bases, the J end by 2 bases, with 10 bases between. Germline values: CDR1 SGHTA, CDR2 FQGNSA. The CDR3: CASSPIVRNQPQHF. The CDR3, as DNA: TGTGCCAGCAGCCCTATCGTCCGCAATCAGCCCCAGCATTTT.

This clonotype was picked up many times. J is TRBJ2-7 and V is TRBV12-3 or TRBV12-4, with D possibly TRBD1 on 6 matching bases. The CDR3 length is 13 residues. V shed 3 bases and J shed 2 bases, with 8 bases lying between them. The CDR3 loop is CASSFSGAYEQYF. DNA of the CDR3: TGTGCCAGCAGTTTTTCAGGGGCCTACGAGCAGTACTTC.

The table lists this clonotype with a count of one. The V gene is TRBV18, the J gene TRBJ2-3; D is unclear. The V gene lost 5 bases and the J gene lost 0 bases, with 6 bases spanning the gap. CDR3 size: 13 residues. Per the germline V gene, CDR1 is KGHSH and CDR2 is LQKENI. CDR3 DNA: TGTGCCAGCTCATTCGAAAGCACAGATACGCAGTATTTT. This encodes CASSFESTDTQYF.

The chain's CDR3 is CASSAPGTSYEQFF. Here the CDR3 DNA reads TGTGCCAGCAGTGCTCCCGGGACTAGCTATGAGCAGTTCTTC. This chain joins TRBV28 and TRBJ2-1; TRBD2 matches at 9 bases. V shed 5 bases, J shed 8 bases, and the junction held 7 bases outside the gene matches. This CDR3 has 14 residues. Germline V CDR1 and CDR2: MDHEN, SYDVKM.

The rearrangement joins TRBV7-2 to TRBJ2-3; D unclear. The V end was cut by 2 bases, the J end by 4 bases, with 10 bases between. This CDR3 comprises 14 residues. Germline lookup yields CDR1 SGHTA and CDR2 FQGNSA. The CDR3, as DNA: TGTGCCAGCAGCTTACAGCGCGGACCAGATACGCAGTATTTT. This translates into CASSLQRGPDTQYF.

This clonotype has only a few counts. The CDR3 sequence: CASSSGGNTDTQYF. The CDR3 coding sequence is TGTGCCAGCAGCTCGGGCGGGAACACAGATACGCAGTATTTT. The chain combines TRBV7-2 with TRBJ2-3, with D perhaps matching TRBD2 (6 bases). Deletions cut 4 bases from V and 2 bases from J, with 10 bases between. This CDR3 has 14 amino acids. From germline, CDR1 is SGHTA and CDR2 FQGNSA. Full variable domain (remainder filled in from reference TRBV7-2 and TRBJ2-3): GAGVSQSPSNKVTEKGKDVELRCDPISGHTALYWYRQSLGQGLEFLIYFQGNSAPDKSGLPSDRFSAERTGGSVSTLTIQRTQQEDSAVYLCASSSGGNTDTQYFGPGTRLTVL.